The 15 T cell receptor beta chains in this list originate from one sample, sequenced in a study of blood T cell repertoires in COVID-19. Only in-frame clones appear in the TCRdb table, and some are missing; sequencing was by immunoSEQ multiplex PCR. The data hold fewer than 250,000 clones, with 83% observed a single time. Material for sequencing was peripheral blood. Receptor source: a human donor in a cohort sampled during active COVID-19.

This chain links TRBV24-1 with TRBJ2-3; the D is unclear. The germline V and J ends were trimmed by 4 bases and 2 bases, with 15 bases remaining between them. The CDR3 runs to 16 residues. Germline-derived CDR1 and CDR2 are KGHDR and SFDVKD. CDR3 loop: CATSDRKDSHTDTQYF. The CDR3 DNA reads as TGTGCCACCAGTGACCGCAAAGACTCGCACACAGATACGCAGTATTTT.

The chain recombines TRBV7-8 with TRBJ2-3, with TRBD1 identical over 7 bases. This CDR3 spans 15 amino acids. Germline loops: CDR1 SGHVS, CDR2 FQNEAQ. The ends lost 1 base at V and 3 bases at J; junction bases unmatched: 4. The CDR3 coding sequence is TGTGCCAGCAGCTTAGGACAGGGCTTTACAGATACGCAGTATTTT. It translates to CASSLGQGFTDTQYF. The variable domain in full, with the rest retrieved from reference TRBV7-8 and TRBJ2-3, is GAGVSQSPRYKVAKRGQDVALRCDPISGHVSLFWYQQALGQGPEFLTYFQNEAQLDKSGLPSDRFFAERPEGSVSTLKIQRTQQEDSAVYLCASSLGQGFTDTQYFGPGTRLTVL.

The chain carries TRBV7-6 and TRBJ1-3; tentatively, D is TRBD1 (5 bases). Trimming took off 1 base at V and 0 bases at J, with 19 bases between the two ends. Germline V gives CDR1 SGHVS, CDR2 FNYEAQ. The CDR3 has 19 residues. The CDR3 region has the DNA TGTGCCAGCAGCTTAGGGGTTAGAGGCAGGGTAGACTCTGGAAACACCATATATTTT. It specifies CASSLGVRGRVDSGNTIYF.

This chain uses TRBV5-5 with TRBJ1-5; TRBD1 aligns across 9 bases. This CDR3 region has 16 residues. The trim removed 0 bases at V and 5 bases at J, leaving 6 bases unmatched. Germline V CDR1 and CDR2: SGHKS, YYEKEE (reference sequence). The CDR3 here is CASSLGPGQGDQPQHF. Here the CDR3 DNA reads TGTGCCAGCAGCTTGGGGCCGGGACAGGGTGATCAGCCCCAGCATTTT. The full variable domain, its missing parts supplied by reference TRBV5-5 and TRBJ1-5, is DAGVTQSPTHLIKTRGQQVTLRCSPISGHKSVSWYQQVLGQGPQFIFQYYEKEERGRGNFPDRFSARQFPNYSSELNVNALLLGDSALYLCASSLGPGQGDQPQHFGDGTRLSIL.

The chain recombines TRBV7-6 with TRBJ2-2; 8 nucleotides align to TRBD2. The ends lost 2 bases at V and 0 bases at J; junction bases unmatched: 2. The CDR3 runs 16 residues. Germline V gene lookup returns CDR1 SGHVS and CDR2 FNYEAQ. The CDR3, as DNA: TGTGCCAGCAGCTTATTCGGGGGGGCGAACACCGGGGAGCTGTTTTTT. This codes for CASSLFGGANTGELFF.

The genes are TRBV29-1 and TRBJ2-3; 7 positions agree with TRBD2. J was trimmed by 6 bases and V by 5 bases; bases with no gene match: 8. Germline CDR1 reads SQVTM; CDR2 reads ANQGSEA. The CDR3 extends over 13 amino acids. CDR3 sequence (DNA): TGCAGCGTTAGCCTAGCGGTGGGGGATACGCAGTATTTT. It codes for CSVSLAVGDTQYF.

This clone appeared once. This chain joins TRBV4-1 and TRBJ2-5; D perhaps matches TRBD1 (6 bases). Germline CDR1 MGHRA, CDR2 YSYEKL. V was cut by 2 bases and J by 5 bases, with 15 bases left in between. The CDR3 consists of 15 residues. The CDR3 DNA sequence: TGCGCCAGCAGCCAATCTCTGGACAGATACGAGACCCAGTACTTC. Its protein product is CASSQSLDRYETQYF.

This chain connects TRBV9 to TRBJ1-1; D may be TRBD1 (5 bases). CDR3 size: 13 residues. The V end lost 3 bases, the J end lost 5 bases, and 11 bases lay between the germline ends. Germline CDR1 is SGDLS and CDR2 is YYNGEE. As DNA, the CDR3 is TGTGCCAGCAGCGCCCTTGGGGGGACTGAAGCTTTCTTT. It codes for CASSALGGTEAFF.

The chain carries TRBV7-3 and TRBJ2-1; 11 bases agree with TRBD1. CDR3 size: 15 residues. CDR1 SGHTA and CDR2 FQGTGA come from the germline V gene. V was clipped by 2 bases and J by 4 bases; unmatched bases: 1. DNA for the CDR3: TGTGCCAGCAGCTTAGGACAGGGGGCTTACAATGAGCAGTTCTTC. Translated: CASSLGQGAYNEQFF.

DNA for the CDR3: TGTGCCAGCAGCCGTACGGGGACCCAGTACTTC. Its translation is CASSRTGTQYF. This chain links TRBV5-6 with TRBJ2-5; D is uncertain. Trimming stripped 4 bases from V and 7 bases from J, with 8 bases between. CDR1 is SGHDT and CDR2 is YYEEEE in the germline V gene. CDR3 length equals 11 residues.

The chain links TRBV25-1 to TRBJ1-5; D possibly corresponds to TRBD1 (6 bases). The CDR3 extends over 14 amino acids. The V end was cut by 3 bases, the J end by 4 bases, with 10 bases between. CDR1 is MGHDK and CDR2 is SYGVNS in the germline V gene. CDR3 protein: CASSDGGANQPQHF. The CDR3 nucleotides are TGTGCCAGCAGTGACGGGGGGGCAAATCAGCCCCAGCATTTT.

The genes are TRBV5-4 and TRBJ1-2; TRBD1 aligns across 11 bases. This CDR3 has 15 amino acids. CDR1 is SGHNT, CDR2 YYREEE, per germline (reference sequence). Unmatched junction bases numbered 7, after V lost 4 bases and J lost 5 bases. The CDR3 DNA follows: TGTGCCAGCAGCCAACAAGGGACAGGGGGGTATGGCTACACCTTC. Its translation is CASSQQGTGGYGYTF. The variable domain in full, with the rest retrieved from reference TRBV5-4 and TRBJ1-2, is ETGVTQSPTHLIKTRGQQVTLRCSSQSGHNTVSWYQQALGQGPQFIFQYYREEENGRGNFPPRFSGLQFPNYSSELNVNALELDDSALYLCASSQQGTGGYGYTFGSGTRLTVV.

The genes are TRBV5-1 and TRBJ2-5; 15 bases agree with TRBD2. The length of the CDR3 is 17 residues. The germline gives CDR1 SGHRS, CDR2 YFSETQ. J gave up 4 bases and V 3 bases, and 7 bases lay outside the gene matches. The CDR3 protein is CASSSGTSGRRGETQYF. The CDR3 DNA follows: TGCGCCAGCAGCTCAGGGACTAGCGGGAGGCGCGGAGAGACCCAGTACTTC.

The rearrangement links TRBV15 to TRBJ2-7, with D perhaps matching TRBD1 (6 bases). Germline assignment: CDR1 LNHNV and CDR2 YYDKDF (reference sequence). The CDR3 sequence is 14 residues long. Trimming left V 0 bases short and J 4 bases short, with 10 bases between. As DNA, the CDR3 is TGTGCCACCAGCAGAGAACAGGGCCAGTACGAGCAGTACTTC. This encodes CATSREQGQYEQYF.

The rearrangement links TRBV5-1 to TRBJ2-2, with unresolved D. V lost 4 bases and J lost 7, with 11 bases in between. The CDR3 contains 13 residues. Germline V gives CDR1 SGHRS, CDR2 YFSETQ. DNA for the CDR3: TGCGCCAGCAGCCCCGACCGAGGCGGGGAGCTGTTTTTT. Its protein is CASSPDRGGELFF. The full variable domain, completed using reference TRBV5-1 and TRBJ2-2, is KAGVTQTPRYLIKTRGQQVTLSCSPISGHRSVSWYQQTPGQGLQFLFEYFSETQRNKGNFPGRFSGRQFSNSRSEMNVSTLELGDSALYLCASSPDRGGELFFGEGSRLTVL.